This T cell receptor beta chain originates from a study of shared clonotypes between healthy human individuals. Findings and caveats of the study: Blood was the only sampled material, and tissue repertoires likely differ. Four donors held about 4.6% of naive CD4 clonotypes in common.

This clone has only one observation. The target antigen is unknown. Original processing methods: For the immunoSEQ data, sequences were junction-only without quality scores, so filtering differed. The repertoire was sequenced with immunoSEQ multiplex PCR; TCRdb's copy has only in-frame clones and lacks some. V and J calls and clone size come straight from that table; D and trimming were deduced from the DNA. The sample lists approximately 2.1 million clones, roughly 93% occurring once. The CDR3 has 12 residues. CDR1 and CDR2 from the germline V gene are SNHLY and FYNNEI. A CD45RA-negative memory subset and a CD45RA+ naive subset were separated from the CD4+ cells.

Sequencing was performed on naive CD4+ T cells from PBMCs. This sample's subset: CD45RA+ positively selected. The TCR sequence derives from a man between 18 and 35 years old in good health. Some clones in this sample may be carry-over from other donors' samples. This chain connects TRBV2 to TRBJ2-5; D remains ambiguous. The closer fit of TRBJ2-7 to the DNA end suggests the J call may be wrong. CDR3 nucleotide sequence: TGTGCCAGCAGCCCAGAGCCCTACGAGCAGTACTTC. Protein sequence: CASSPEPYEQYF.